One sample yielded the 27 T cell receptor beta chains listed below, sequenced in a study of blood T cell repertoires in COVID-19. Sequencing was performed with immunoSEQ multiplex PCR; in TCRdb, only in-frame clones are kept and a portion is missing. The table includes 340,000 or so clones, roughly 85% detected once. The source material was PBMCs or T cells enriched from blood (not recorded which). These receptors all come from a woman aged 40-49 years with acute COVID-19.

J is TRBJ2-1 and V is TRBV7-6; 12 positions match TRBD2. There are 17 residues in the CDR3. Germline V CDR1 and CDR2: SGHVS, FNYEAQ. Unmatched junction bases numbered 5, after V lost 5 bases and J lost 0 bases. DNA of the CDR3: TGTGCCAGCAGCCGCGGACTAGCGGGATACTCCTACAATGAGCAGTTCTTC. The encoded protein is CASSRGLAGYSYNEQFF.

The V gene is TRBV28, the J gene TRBJ1-1; D unclear. The CDR3 has 13 residues. Per the germline V gene, CDR1 is MDHEN and CDR2 is SYDVKM. The ends were cut back, 3 bases at V and 13 bases at J, with 18 bases in the middle. CDR3 amino acids: CASSFTPGILGFF. The CDR3 DNA reads as TGTGCCAGCAGTTTTACGCCGGGGATCCTCGGTTTCTTT.

The sample holds one count of this clone. V and J are TRBV6-2 or TRBV6-3 and TRBJ2-1, with TRBD2 identical over 12 bases. The germline gives CDR1 MNHEY, CDR2 SVGEGT. The J segment lost 10 bases and the V segment lost 2 bases, leaving 3 bases of the junction unmatched. This CDR3 is built from 14 residues. CDR3 in amino acids: CASSYPGLAGEQFF. DNA of the CDR3: TGTGCCAGCAGTTACCCTGGACTAGCGGGGGAGCAGTTCTTC.

The chain recombines TRBV15 with TRBJ2-3, with 7 bases aligning to TRBD1. The germline CDR1 and CDR2 sequences are LNHNV and YYDKDF (reference sequence). This CDR3 is built from 16 residues. V was clipped by 4 bases and J by 0 bases; unmatched bases: 7. CDR3 sequence reads: CATSTRQGVSTDTQYF. As DNA, the CDR3 is TGTGCCACCAGCACGCGACAGGGCGTTAGCACAGATACGCAGTATTTT.

The chain links TRBV5-4 to TRBJ1-2, with 8 bases aligning to TRBD1. V shed 2 bases and J 7 bases; nucleotides not matched to a gene: 13. CDR1 and CDR2 from the germline V gene are SGHNT and YYREEE (reference sequence). CDR3 length: 16 amino acids. In DNA form, the CDR3 reads TGTGCCAGCAGCTTACCCACAGGGGGAGGGCAGGGTGGCTACACCTTC. Translation gives CASSLPTGGGQGGYTF.

V gene TRBV18 combines with J gene TRBJ2-1; D is possibly TRBD1 (6 bases). With 2 bases removed from V and 8 bases from J, the gap between germline ends came to 19 bases. The CDR3 covers 16 residues. The germline V gene encodes CDR1 KGHSH and CDR2 LQKENI. The CDR3 here is CASSPTPTTPGDEQFF. The DNA for the CDR3 is TGTGCCAGCTCACCAACCCCGACTACCCCAGGGGATGAGCAGTTCTTC.

This chain connects TRBV7-8 to TRBJ1-2, with TRBD1 matching over 11 bases. V lost 5 bases, J lost 7 bases, and 12 bases stayed unmatched. The germline gives CDR1 SGHVS, CDR2 FQNEAQ. The CDR3 is 16 amino acids. CDR3 region: CASSPIVGQGAGGYTF. The CDR3 region has the DNA TGTGCCAGCAGCCCCATTGTAGGACAGGGGGCAGGTGGCTACACCTTC. The full variable domain, completed using reference TRBV7-8 and TRBJ1-2, is GAGVSQSPRYKVAKRGQDVALRCDPISGHVSLFWYQQALGQGPEFLTYFQNEAQLDKSGLPSDRFFAERPEGSVSTLKIQRTQQEDSAVYLCASSPIVGQGAGGYTFGSGTRLTVV.

The chain combines TRBV18 with TRBJ2-1; the match to TRBD2 covers 9 bases. The CDR3 is made up of 19 amino acids. J gave up 2 bases and V 0 bases, and 11 bases lay outside the gene matches. Germline CDR1 and CDR2: KGHSH and LQKENI. The CDR3 nucleotides are TGTGCCAGCTCACCACCAATGAGCCTTAGCGGGAGCACCTACAATGAGCAGTTCTTC. This codes for CASSPPMSLSGSTYNEQFF.

J is TRBJ2-5 and V is TRBV19; 9 bases agree with TRBD1. The germline V gene encodes CDR1 LNHDA and CDR2 SQIVND (reference sequence). Germline trimming cut 4 bases from V and 4 bases from J; bases unmatched to any gene: 4. The CDR3 has 14 residues. CDR3 nucleotides: TGTGCCAGTAGTAACAGGGGGCTTATAGAGACCCAGTACTTC. This sequence encodes CASSNRGLIETQYF.

The chain recombines TRBV27 with TRBJ1-6; TRBD1 matches at 7 bases. Germline V gene data show CDR1 as MNHEY and CDR2 as SMNVEV (reference sequence). The CDR3 covers 15 residues. The junction had 8 bases not matched to a gene; V was cut back by 7 bases and J by 5 bases. The CDR3: CASTSTGPHNSPLHF. In nucleotides, the CDR3 is TGTGCCAGCACCTCGACAGGGCCTCATAATTCACCCCTCCACTTT.

The chain is built from TRBV3-1 (or the pseudogene TRBV3-2) and TRBJ2-2, with D perhaps TRBD2 (6 bases). Trimming shortened V by 4 bases and J by 5 bases, and 11 bases separated the two germline ends. Germline CDR1 is LGHDT and CDR2 is YNNKEL (reference sequence). CDR3 size: 14 residues. The CDR3 is CASSPRGWTGELFF. CDR3 sequence (DNA): TGTGCCAGCAGCCCTCGGGGGTGGACCGGGGAGCTGTTTTTT.

This chain links TRBV5-1 with TRBJ2-3, with TRBD2 matching over 7 bases. The CDR3 consists of 14 residues. CDR1 and CDR2 from the germline V gene are SGHRS and YFSETQ. J gave up 7 bases and V 2 bases, and 7 bases lay outside the gene matches. CDR3 DNA: TGCGCCAGCAGCTTTGGGGAGCGGGGTAATACGCAGTATTTT. Translated: CASSFGERGNTQYF.

This clone occurred once. The chain couples TRBV5-5 to TRBJ1-2, with 10 positions matching TRBD1. V lost 4 bases, J lost 4 bases, and 4 bases stayed unmatched. Germline-derived CDR1 and CDR2 are SGHKS and YYEKEE (reference sequence). This CDR3 has 14 residues. The CDR3 region is CASSDGDRGYGYTF. DNA of the CDR3: TGTGCCAGCAGCGATGGGGACAGGGGCTATGGCTACACCTTC.

Here the CDR3 reads CASSLGGGRTDTQYF. In DNA, the CDR3 is TGTGCCAGCAGCTTAGGAGGAGGACGGACAGATACGCAGTATTTT. J is TRBJ2-3 and V is TRBV11-3, with a weak D call TRBD2 (5 bases). CDR1 and CDR2 (germline): SGHNT, YENEEA. CDR3 length: 15 residues. Trimming stripped 1 base from V and 3 bases from J, with 11 bases between.

Concerning this clone itself: The sample has other DNA sequences that encode this CDR3 too. CDR3 DNA sequence: TGTGCCAGCAGTCCTCCTACAGGGGGCAGCAATCAGCCCCAGCATTTT. It yields the protein CASSPPTGGSNQPQHF. V and J are TRBV28 and TRBJ1-5; TRBD1 aligns across 9 bases. Trimming at V came to 5 bases and at J to 1 base, leaving 6 bases not matched to a gene. Germline-derived CDR1 and CDR2 are MDHEN and SYDVKM. The CDR3 sequence is 16 residues long.

The V call is TRBV21-1, the J call TRBJ1-1. TRBV21-1 represents a pseudogene. The length of the CDR3 is 15 residues. The CDR3 sequence: CASSKTGLQNTEAFF. The CDR3 bases are TGTGCCAGCAGCAAAACGGGTCTTCAGAACACTGAAGCTTTCTTT.

The chain carries TRBV7-2 and TRBJ1-6; 8 bases match TRBD1. In germline, CDR1 is SGHTA, CDR2 FQGNSA. The V gene end was trimmed by 1 base and the J gene end by 4 bases; junction bases not matched to a gene: 3. This CDR3 comprises 16 residues. CDR3 DNA sequence: TGTGCCAGCAGCTTAGACAGGGGGGGATATAATTCACCCCTCCACTTT. This codes for CASSLDRGGYNSPLHF.

The chain employs TRBV27 and TRBJ1-3; TRBD1 agrees at 7 bases. The CDR3 spans 14 residues. Germline V lookup: CDR1 MNHEY, CDR2 SMNVEV (reference sequence). V was pared by 5 bases and J by 10 bases, with 11 bases of the junction left unmatched. In DNA form, the CDR3 reads TGTGCCAGCAGTGAGACAGGGTCGGAGTTAACCATATATTTT. Its translation is CASSETGSELTIYF.

This chain links TRBV3-1 (or the pseudogene TRBV3-2) with TRBJ1-2; D is uncertain. The CDR3 totals 15 residues. Trimming pared 4 bases from V and 5 bases from J, leaving 17 bases between. From germline, CDR1 is LGHDT and CDR2 YNNKEL (reference sequence). Written as DNA, the CDR3 is TGTGCCAGCAGCCGAGCTGGAGGAGGGAGGTATGGCTACACCTTC. Translation: CASSRAGGGRYGYTF.

This chain uses TRBV10-3 with TRBJ1-1, with 10 bases identical to TRBD1. Unmatched junction bases numbered 16, after V lost 8 bases and J lost 7 bases. The germline V gene has CDR1 ENHRY and CDR2 SYGVKD. CDR3 size: 16 residues. CDR3 sequence: CAIDDRDRGLRREAFF. The CDR3 nucleotides are TGTGCCATCGACGACCGGGACAGGGGCCTTAGACGTGAAGCTTTCTTT.

Only one count was recorded for this clone. The V call is TRBV5-8, the J call TRBJ2-3; possibly TRBD1 for D (6 bases). V dropped 4 bases and J dropped 2 bases, with 14 bases sitting between them. This CDR3 has 15 amino acids. Germline CDR1 SGHTS, CDR2 YDEGEE. The CDR3 loop is CASSRGQKLTDTQYF. The CDR3 region has the DNA TGTGCCAGCAGCAGGGGACAAAAACTCACAGATACGCAGTATTTT.

This CDR3 reads CASSAQGQTREAFF. The CDR3 nucleotides are TGTGCCAGCAGCGCCCAGGGACAGACACGAGAAGCTTTCTTT. The V gene is TRBV9, the J gene TRBJ1-1, with TRBD1 matching 7 bases. The CDR3 runs 14 residues. CDR1 is SGDLS and CDR2 is YYNGEE in the germline V gene. V lost 3 bases and J lost 8; bases outside the gene matches: 10.

This clone was seen a few times. The J gene is TRBJ2-7, the V gene TRBV6-7, with D maybe TRBD1 (5 bases). TRBV6-7 is known as an ORF, though its function is uncertain. The CDR3 sequence is 15 residues long. V lost 6 bases and J lost 1, with 16 bases in between. The CDR3 region has the DNA TGTGCCAGCAGCCTAAATGGGAAGGGGTCCTACGAGCAGTACTTC. This translates into CASSLNGKGSYEQYF.

CDR3 nucleotide sequence: TGTGCCAGCAGAAAAACCGGACTAGCACTGGAGACCCAGTACTTC. As protein: CASRKTGLALETQYF. This chain joins TRBV6-5 and TRBJ2-5, with 8 bases identical to TRBD2. CDR1 is MNHEY and CDR2 is SVGAGI in the germline V gene. Trimming took 6 bases from V and 5 from J; bases not matched to a gene: 11. The CDR3 contains 15 residues.

The gene calls are TRBV9 and TRBJ1-3; D not certain. Germline CDR1 is SGDLS and CDR2 is YYNGEE. The V end was cut by 3 bases, the J end by 1 base, with 5 bases between. The length of the CDR3 is 13 residues. The CDR3 loop reads CASSGGSGNTIYF. CDR3 DNA: TGTGCCAGCAGCGGAGGGTCTGGAAACACCATATATTTT. The full variable domain, with the rest looked up from reference TRBV9 and TRBJ1-3, is DSGVTQTPKHLITATGQRVTLRCSPRSGDLSVYWYQQSLDQGLQFLIQYYNGEERAKGNILERFSAQQFPDLHSELNLSSLELGDSALYFCASSGGSGNTIYFGEGSWLTVV.

This sequence joins TRBV18 and TRBJ1-1; D possibly corresponds to TRBD1 (6 bases). The CDR3 has 13 amino acids. Germline values: CDR1 KGHSH, CDR2 LQKENI. V shed 4 bases and J shed 10 bases, with 16 bases lying between them. CDR3 DNA sequence: TGTGCCAGCTCACTAACTTTGGACAGTGCAGCTTTCTTT. Its translation: CASSLTLDSAAFF. The full variable domain, in which reference TRBV18 and TRBJ1-1 provide the parts outside the CDR3, is NAGVMQNPRHLVRRRGQEARLRCSPMKGHSHVYWYRQLPEEGLKFMVYLQKENIIDESGMPKERFSAEFPKEGPSILRIQQVVRGDSAAYFCASSLTLDSAAFFGQGTRLTVV.

The V call is TRBV18, the J call TRBJ2-2; TRBD2 aligns across 9 bases. Germline V gene sequence: CDR1 KGHSH, CDR2 LQKENI. V lost 3 bases, J lost 8 bases, and 4 bases stayed unmatched. The CDR3 consists of 14 residues. As DNA, the CDR3 is TGTGCCAGCTCACCTGGACTAGCGAATGGGGAGCTGTTTTTT. Protein product: CASSPGLANGELFF.